This TCR beta chain is drawn from a study of blood T cell repertoires in COVID-19. Background on the study: Samples came from the United States, Italy and Spain, spanning acute and convalescent COVID-19.

CDR3 length equals 16 residues. V was trimmed by 3 bases and J by 4 bases, leaving 19 bases between them. Looked up from germline, CDR1 is GTSNPN and CDR2 is SVGIG (reference sequence). Under the authors' procedure: Reference gene primer amplification in the assay estimated nucleated cell counts. The repertoire was sequenced with immunoSEQ multiplex PCR; TCRdb's copy has only in-frame clones and lacks some. The DNA gave D and trimming, while V, J and clone size come from that table. This table has some 96,000 clones, less than 90% appearing once. The rearrangement links TRBV30 to TRBJ2-1; maybe TRBD2 (6 bases). This TCR came from an elderly man with acute or convalescent COVID-19. Sequencing input: peripheral blood. The CDR3 protein is CAWSPKEPGAYNEQFF. CDR3 in DNA: TGTGCCTGGAGCCCTAAGGAGCCGGGAGCATACAATGAGCAGTTCTTC.